The clone carrying this T cell receptor (beta chain) was observed a few times. This CDR3 spans 11 amino acids. The V gene lost 7 bases and the J gene lost 0 bases, with 3 bases spanning the gap. These data belong to a study of blood T cell repertoires in COVID-19. Study at large: The cDNA or gDNA used as material had been derived from T cells, B-cell-depleted T cells, or PBMCs.

Source study methods: Estimation of nucleated cell counts was performed using reference gene primer amplification. The repertoire was sequenced with immunoSEQ multiplex PCR; TCRdb's copy has only in-frame clones and lacks some. D and trimming come from the DNA, and the V and J calls and clone size come from that table. The sample holds 250,000 to 350,000 clones, 70% to 85% seen once. One Seattle source followed patients from active infection through their disease course. The clonotype originates from a human donor with COVID-19, enrolled during active disease. The donor label of this sample is uncertain. The sample taken for sequencing was peripheral blood. The chain recombines TRBV12-3 or TRBV12-4 with TRBJ1-2; D ambiguous. The chain's CDR3 is CASNSNYGYTF. CDR3 coding DNA: TGTGCCAGCAACTCTAACTATGGCTACACCTTC.